One sample yielded the 23 T cell receptor beta chains listed below, sequenced in a study of vaccination effects on CD4 cells after COVID-19. The culture ran for approximately 10 days, and then CD4+ T cells were isolated. Generated by immunoSEQ multiplex PCR, the TCRdb table keeps only in-frame clones and is missing some. Here the sample spans approximately 46,000 clones, around four fifths being singletons. The antigens these receptors bind are not known. Source: CD4+ T cells from PBMCs cultured without peptide, taken before COVID-19 vaccination. These receptors originate from a human donor who had a prior SARS-CoV-2 infection.

The chain employs TRBV4-1 and TRBJ2-3, with 11 positions matching TRBD2. The CDR3 covers 15 residues. CDR1 is MGHRA, CDR2 YSYEKL, per germline. Unmatched junction bases numbered 9, after V lost 1 base and J lost 12 bases. DNA for the CDR3: TGCGCCAGCAGCCAAGGGGGGGGACTAGCGGTAATCCAGTATTTT. It encodes CASSQGGGLAVIQYF.

This clone showed up just a few times. This chain joins TRBV14 and TRBJ2-1; TRBD1 or TRBD2 may be the D gene (5 bases each). This CDR3 region has 15 residues. Germline-derived CDR1 and CDR2 are SGHDN and FVKESK. V was clipped by 5 bases and J by 4 bases, with 15 bases between them. CDR3 residues: CASSDRGRQYNEQFF. Written as DNA, the CDR3 is TGTGCCAGCAGCGACCGGGGCAGGCAATACAATGAGCAGTTCTTC.

The genes are TRBV7-9 and TRBJ2-3; D may be TRBD2 (6 bases). CDR3 length: 16 residues. Germline V gene sequence: CDR1 SEHNR, CDR2 FQNEAQ (reference sequence). V was shortened by 4 bases and J by 0 bases, with 14 bases between the two germline ends. The chain's CDR3 is CASSSGAGPSTDTQYF. CDR3 in DNA: TGTGCCAGCAGCTCTGGGGCGGGACCTAGCACAGATACGCAGTATTTT.

This chain joins TRBV7-3 and TRBJ2-1; 8 bases line up with TRBD1. Unmatched junction bases numbered 2, after V lost 0 bases and J lost 13 bases. Germline loops: CDR1 SGHTA, CDR2 FQGTGA. The CDR3 consists of 12 residues. Written as DNA, the CDR3 is TGTGCCAGCAGCTTAACGGGACAGGCTCAGTTCTTC. This sequence encodes CASSLTGQAQFF. The full variable domain, rest sourced from reference TRBV7-3 and TRBJ2-1, is GAGVSQTPSNKVTEKGKYVELRCDPISGHTALYWYRQSLGQGPEFLIYFQGTGAADDSGLPNDRFFAVRPEGSVSTLKIQRTERGDSAVYLCASSLTGQAQFFGPGTRLTVL.

There are a few counts of this clone. The chain links TRBV7-9 to TRBJ1-3, with D possibly being TRBD1 (6 bases). Deletions cut 8 bases from V and 2 bases from J, with 19 bases between. CDR3 length: 16 amino acids. Per the germline V gene, CDR1 is SEHNR and CDR2 is FQNEAQ (reference sequence). The CDR3 nucleotides are TGTGCCAGCTTTTGGTGGGGCAGGGGTGCTGGAAACACCATATATTTT. Protein sequence: CASFWWGRGAGNTIYF. Full variable domain (outside the CDR3, taken from reference TRBV7-9 and TRBJ1-3): DTGVSQNPRHKITKRGQNVTFRCDPISEHNRLYWYRQTLGQGPEFLTYFQNEAQLEKSRLLSDRFSAERPKGSFSTLEIQRTEQGDSAMYLCASFWWGRGAGNTIYFGEGSWLTVV.

This chain links TRBV29-1 with TRBJ1-1; the match to TRBD1 covers 9 bases. Looked up from germline, CDR1 is SQVTM and CDR2 is ANQGSEA. The CDR3 sequence is 13 residues long. V shed 7 bases, J shed 4 bases, and the junction held 7 bases outside the gene matches. CDR3 DNA: TGCAGCGCATACAGGGGGCGAATCACTGAAGCTTTCTTT. Translating gives CSAYRGRITEAFF.

This clone was counted between two and nine times. This chain uses TRBV11-3 with TRBJ2-1; 7 positions match TRBD1. This CDR3 is built from 14 residues. V gave up 2 bases and J gave up 3 bases; unmatched junction bases: 1. The germline V gene has CDR1 SGHNT and CDR2 YENEEA. The CDR3 is CASSLRDSYNEQFF. CDR3 DNA: TGTGCCAGCAGCTTACGGGACAGCTACAATGAGCAGTTCTTC.

V is TRBV5-6 and J is TRBJ2-3, with 9 bases fitting TRBD1. The junction had 5 bases not matched to a gene; V was cut back by 7 bases and J by 2 bases. This CDR3 spans 14 amino acids. Germline V gene sequence: CDR1 SGHDT, CDR2 YYEEEE. CDR3 DNA: TGTGCCAGCCAACGACAGGGGGTCACAGATACGCAGTATTTT. Residues: CASQRQGVTDTQYF.

The CDR3, as DNA: TGTGCCAGCAGCTTACCCAGGGGGAGCTATGGCTACACCTTC. It codes for CASSLPRGSYGYTF. The chain combines TRBV7-2 with TRBJ1-2; 7 bases align to TRBD1. The CDR3 is made up of 14 amino acids. The germline CDR1 and CDR2 sequences are SGHTA and FQGNSA. The junction had 4 bases not matched to a gene; V was cut back by 2 bases and J by 4 bases.

The chain combines TRBV3-1 (or the pseudogene TRBV3-2) with TRBJ2-1; D gene uncertain. The CDR3 is made up of 14 amino acids. V lost 4 bases to trimming and J lost 7 bases, with 14 bases between them. Germline loops: CDR1 LGHDT, CDR2 YNNKEL (reference sequence). This CDR3 reads CASSPYIVGNEQFF. The CDR3 bases are TGTGCCAGCAGCCCTTACATCGTGGGAAATGAGCAGTTCTTC.

The chain carries TRBV19 and TRBJ2-3, with 10 nucleotides matching TRBD1. Germline values: CDR1 LNHDA, CDR2 SQIVND (reference sequence). V shed 2 bases, J shed 5 bases, and the junction held 4 bases outside the gene matches. The CDR3 consists of 15 residues. CDR3 region: CASSIRDRGQDTQYF. The CDR3 region has the DNA TGTGCCAGTAGTATACGGGACAGGGGACAAGATACGCAGTATTTT.

V is TRBV6-6 and J is TRBJ2-2; D gene unclear. This CDR3 has 13 amino acids. The V end lost 7 bases, the J end lost 0 bases, and 6 bases lay between the germline ends. Germline CDR1 is MNHNY and CDR2 is SVGAGI (reference sequence). CDR3 nucleotide sequence: TGTGCCAGCAAAGGATCGAACACCGGGGAGCTGTTTTTT. Residues: CASKGSNTGELFF.

The table lists this clone with a few counts. This chain connects TRBV6-5 to TRBJ2-7; D perhaps matches TRBD1 (6 bases). The V end lost 7 bases, the J end lost 2 bases, and 15 bases lay between the germline ends. CDR3 length equals 14 residues. CDR1 and CDR2 from the germline V gene are MNHEY and SVGAGI. The CDR3 here is CASTPGTSTYEQYF. In DNA, the CDR3 is TGTGCCAGCACTCCCGGGACATCAACCTACGAGCAGTACTTC.

The chain uses TRBV5-1 and TRBJ1-2; TRBD1 matches at 7 bases. The CDR3 is 14 residues long. CDR1 and CDR2 from the germline V gene are SGHRS and YFSETQ. Trimming took 4 bases from V and 2 from J; bases not matched to a gene: 5. The CDR3 loop is CASSIQGSNYGYTF. CDR3 DNA sequence: TGCGCCAGCAGCATACAGGGGAGCAACTATGGCTACACCTTC.

The genes are TRBV6-5 and TRBJ2-1, with D perhaps TRBD1 or TRBD2 (6 bases each). V was clipped by 7 bases and J by 6 bases, with 7 bases between them. The CDR3 loop spans 11 amino acids. Germline CDR1 and CDR2: MNHEY and SVGAGI. This CDR3 is CASKGGNEQFF. CDR3 nucleotide sequence: TGTGCCAGCAAGGGGGGCAATGAGCAGTTCTTC.

The CDR3 bases are TGCGCCAGCAGCCAAGACTCGGCGGGAGGCTACACCTTC. Encoded protein: CASSQDSAGGYTF. The chain links TRBV5-1 to TRBJ1-2; unclear D gene. The V gene's germline CDR1 is SGHRS and CDR2 YFSETQ. V was pared by 4 bases and J by 8 bases, with 15 bases between. This CDR3 comprises 13 residues.

The chain links TRBV5-6 to TRBJ1-5, with no clear D. This CDR3 spans 13 amino acids. Germline assignment: CDR1 SGHDT and CDR2 YYEEEE. The V end lost 1 base, the J end lost 5 bases, and 7 bases lay between the germline ends. The DNA for the CDR3 is TGTGCCAGCAGCTTGAACAGATATCAGCCCCAGCATTTT. Its protein product is CASSLNRYQPQHF.

The chain recombines TRBV6-5 with TRBJ2-7; D could derive from TRBD1 or TRBD2 (5 bases each). The V and J ends lost 7 bases and 3 bases respectively, with 19 bases between them. Germline loops: CDR1 MNHEY, CDR2 SVGAGI. The CDR3 extends over 15 amino acids. The CDR3 DNA is TGTGCCAGCATTCCCCCGGGGCAGTCCCACTACGAGCAGTACTTC. Protein: CASIPPGQSHYEQYF.

The chain carries TRBV5-6 and TRBJ2-2, with 8 bases fitting TRBD2. V gave up 4 bases and J gave up 4 bases; unmatched junction bases: 6. The CDR3 sequence is 15 residues long. From germline, CDR1 is SGHDT and CDR2 YYEEEE. DNA of the CDR3: TGTGCCAGCAGCCGGACGGGGGGGGCCACCGGGGAGCTGTTTTTT. Protein: CASSRTGGATGELFF.

The gene calls are TRBV2 and TRBJ2-5; 13 bases fit TRBD2. This CDR3 spans 17 amino acids. V shed 5 bases and J 4 bases; nucleotides not matched to a gene: 10. Germline V gives CDR1 SNHLY, CDR2 FYNNEI. In DNA form, the CDR3 reads TGTGCCAGCAGTATGGGACTAGCGGGAAATCTTGGAGAGACCCAGTACTTC. It is translated as CASSMGLAGNLGETQYF.

This clone was counted only a few times. This sequence joins TRBV7-2 and TRBJ2-7; either TRBD1 or TRBD2 may supply D (5 bases each). This CDR3 has 12 amino acids. Between the trimmed V and J ends, which lost 5 bases and 6 bases, there was a span of 11 bases. From germline, CDR1 is SGHTA and CDR2 FQGNSA. The CDR3 loop is CASSPSRVEQYF. CDR3 bases: TGTGCCAGCAGCCCTAGCAGGGTCGAGCAGTACTTC.

The V call is TRBV10-1, the J call TRBJ1-3, with D uncertain. Germline V gene data show CDR1 as WNHNN and CDR2 as SYGVQD (reference sequence). Trimming removed 4 bases at V and 4 bases at J, with 20 bases between. CDR3 length: 17 residues. CDR3 residues: CASSGDVDDPKGNTIYF. In DNA, the CDR3 is TGCGCCAGCAGTGGGGATGTGGATGACCCAAAAGGAAACACCATATATTTT.

This clone was observed a few times. The rearrangement uses TRBV6-6 and TRBJ1-2; no firm D call. The CDR3 extends over 15 amino acids. Per the germline V gene, CDR1 is MNHNY and CDR2 is SVGAGI (reference sequence). The germline V and J ends were trimmed by 6 bases and 3 bases, with 17 bases remaining between them. CDR3 in DNA: TGTGCCAGCAGGCCCACCTTTATCGGATACTATGGCTACACCTTC. Translated: CASRPTFIGYYGYTF.